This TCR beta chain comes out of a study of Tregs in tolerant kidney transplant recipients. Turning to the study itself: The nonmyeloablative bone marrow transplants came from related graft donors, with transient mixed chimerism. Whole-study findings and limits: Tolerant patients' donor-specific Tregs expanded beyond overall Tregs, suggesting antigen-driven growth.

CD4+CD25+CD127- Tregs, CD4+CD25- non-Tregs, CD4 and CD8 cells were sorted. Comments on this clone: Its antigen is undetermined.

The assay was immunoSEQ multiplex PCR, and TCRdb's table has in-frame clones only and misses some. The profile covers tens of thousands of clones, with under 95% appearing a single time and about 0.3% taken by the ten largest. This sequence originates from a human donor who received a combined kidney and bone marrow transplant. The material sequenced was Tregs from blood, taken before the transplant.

The CDR3 sequence: CASSGTSGRADTQYF. CDR3 sequence (DNA): TGTGCCAGCAGCGGGACTAGCGGGAGGGCAGATACGCAGTATTTT. This rearrangement joins TRBV7-3 to TRBJ2-3, with 16 bases identical to TRBD2. After removal of 5 bases from V and 4 bases from J, the junction contained 0 bases not matched to a gene. This CDR3 has 15 amino acids. Germline V gene sequence: CDR1 SGHTA, CDR2 FQGTGA.